A selection of T cell receptor beta chains follows, all from one sample in a study of T cell responses to AZD1222 COVID-19 vaccine. The repertoire was sequenced with immunoSEQ multiplex PCR; TCRdb's copy has only in-frame clones and lacks some. The sample has approximately 110,000 clones, around 85% seen once. Sequencing was performed on peripheral blood, taken 28 days after the second AZD1222 dose. Source of these receptors: an adult who received the AZD1222 COVID-19 vaccine. Each CDR3 is given with its conserved first and last residue. The order of the fields is J gene, clone size, D gene, V gene, CDR3 DNA, CDR3 protein. A D gene is named only where the DNA matches it firmly. Expanded clones are given a class, and other clones once, few, many or no size at all.

J: TRBJ2-2; size: -; D: -; V: TRBV27; DNA: TGTGCCAGCAGTTCTTCAGTTCAGGGGTACACGGAGCTGTTTTTT; CDR3: CASSSSVQGYTELFF
J: TRBJ1-2; size: -; D: TRBD1; V: TRBV18; DNA: TGTGCCAGCTCACCACCCCCGACAGGGGATGGCTACACCTTC; CDR3: CASSPPPTGDGYTF
J: TRBJ2-1; size: few; D: TRBD2; V: TRBV5-4; DNA: TGTGCCAGCAGCTTGGGGGGGACTAGGACGAATGAGCAGTTCTTC; CDR3: CASSLGGTRTNEQFF
J: TRBJ2-7; size: -; D: TRBD1; V: TRBV5-1; DNA: TGCGCCAGCAGCTTAAGGACAGGGCCATACGAGCAGTACTTC; CDR3: CASSLRTGPYEQYF
J: TRBJ1-2; size: -; D: -; V: TRBV28; DNA: TGTGCCAGCAGTTCGGACACCTATGGCTACACCTTC; CDR3: CASSSDTYGYTF
J: TRBJ2-7; size: -; D: TRBD2; V: TRBV7-9; DNA: TGTGCCAGCAGCTTACTAGCGGGGAGTCACGAGCAGTACTTC; CDR3: CASSLLAGSHEQYF
J: TRBJ1-5; size: -; D: -; V: TRBV16; DNA: TGTGCCAGCAGCCAAAGCAGGGATTATCAGCCCCAGCATTTT; CDR3: CASSQSRDYQPQHF
J: TRBJ2-7; size: -; D: -; V: TRBV18; DNA: TGTGCCAGCTCACCGGCTGGGGGGCAAAGCTCCTACGAGCAGTACTTC; CDR3: CASSPAGGQSSYEQYF
J: TRBJ1-4; size: -; D: -; V: TRBV19; DNA: TGTGCCAGTAGTATTGAGGGCCAGGGGCGTGAAAAACTGTTTTTT; CDR3: CASSIEGQGREKLFF
J: TRBJ1-1; size: -; D: -; V: TRBV3-1/TRBV3-2; DNA: TGTGCCAGCAGCCGCGGGACGGGGAACACTGAAGCTTTCTTT; CDR3: CASSRGTGNTEAFF
J: TRBJ2-7; size: -; D: TRBD2; V: TRBV28; DNA: TGTGCCAGCAGGGTAGCGGGGGAAACTACTGAGCAGTACTTC; CDR3: CASRVAGETTEQYF
J: TRBJ2-1; size: -; D: TRBD2; V: TRBV28; DNA: TGTGCCAGCAGTTTCCAGAGGACTAGCGGGGGGGATGAGCAGTTCTTC; CDR3: CASSFQRTSGGDEQFF
J: TRBJ2-1; size: once; D: TRBD1; V: TRBV12-3/TRBV12-4; DNA: TGTGCCAGCAGCACAGGGGTTTACAATGAGCAGTTCTTC; CDR3: CASSTGVYNEQFF
J: TRBJ2-2; size: -; D: -; V: TRBV5-1; DNA: TGCGCCAGCAGAGGGACCGAACCTACCGGGGAGCTGTTTTTT; CDR3: CASRGTEPTGELFF
J: TRBJ1-1; size: -; D: -; V: TRBV4-1; DNA: TGCGCCAGCAGCCAGTCCCATCCTAAAGCTTTCTTT; CDR3: CASSQSHPKAFF
J: TRBJ1-1; size: -; D: -; V: TRBV2; DNA: TGTGCCAGCAGCGCCGGGACATTTAACACTGAAGCTTTCTTT; CDR3: CASSAGTFNTEAFF
J: TRBJ2-7; size: -; D: -; V: TRBV9; DNA: TGTGCCAGCAGCGCTTTAGGACAGGAGGGCTACGAGCAGTACTTC; CDR3: CASSALGQEGYEQYF
J: TRBJ1-1; size: -; D: -; V: TRBV28; DNA: TGTGCCACCCAAATGGGCGGGGGAGGCACTGAAGCTTTCTTT; CDR3: CATQMGGGGTEAFF
J: TRBJ2-5; size: -; D: -; V: TRBV6-2/TRBV6-3; DNA: TGTGCCAGCAGTTACGGGGGGCACCAAGAGACCCAGTACTTC; CDR3: CASSYGGHQETQYF
J: TRBJ1-4; size: -; D: -; V: TRBV3-1/TRBV3-2; DNA: TGTGCCAGCAGCCAAGAGTCCAGGGCCAGTGAAAAACTGTTTTTT; CDR3: CASSQESRASEKLFF
J: TRBJ1-1; size: -; D: -; V: TRBV27; DNA: TGTGCCAGCAGTTTACAGGGTTACACTGAAGCTTTCTTT; CDR3: CASSLQGYTEAFF
J: TRBJ2-1; size: once; D: -; V: TRBV5-1; DNA: TGCGCCAGCAGCTTCTCCCTGGGGGGGGCTACCTACAATGAGCAGTTCTTC; CDR3: CASSFSLGGATYNEQFF
J: TRBJ1-2; size: -; D: -; V: TRBV27; DNA: TGTGCCAGCAGTTTAGGAAGGCCCCCCGCCTATGGCTACACCTTC; CDR3: CASSLGRPPAYGYTF
J: TRBJ1-5; size: -; D: -; V: TRBV6-2/TRBV6-3; DNA: TGTGCCAGCAGTCATCCAACAGGGACCGGTCAGCCCCAGCATTTT; CDR3: CASSHPTGTGQPQHF
J: TRBJ2-2; size: -; D: -; V: TRBV18; DNA: TGTGCCAGCTCACAATCAGAAAACACCGGGGAGCTGTTTTTT; CDR3: CASSQSENTGELFF
J: TRBJ2-2; size: -; D: -; V: TRBV5-1; DNA: TGCGCCAGCAGCCCCGGGACAACGAACACCGGGGAGCTGTTTTTT; CDR3: CASSPGTTNTGELFF
J: TRBJ1-5; size: few; D: -; V: TRBV6-5; DNA: TGTGCCAGCAGTTACTCGAGATATAGCAATCAGCCCCAGCATTTT; CDR3: CASSYSRYSNQPQHF
J: TRBJ1-5; size: -; D: TRBD1; V: TRBV10-3; DNA: TGTGCCATCACAGGGGACAGAAATCAGCCCCAGCATTTT; CDR3: CAITGDRNQPQHF
J: TRBJ1-3; size: -; D: -; V: TRBV7-9; DNA: TGTGCCAGCAGCTTGCAGGGCGGACTTGGAAACACCATATATTTT; CDR3: CASSLQGGLGNTIYF
J: TRBJ2-3; size: -; D: TRBD1; V: TRBV6-5; DNA: TGTGCCAGCAGCTCAAACAGGGGGAAGACAGATACGCAGTATTTT; CDR3: CASSSNRGKTDTQYF
J: TRBJ2-7; size: -; D: -; V: TRBV5-1; DNA: TGCGCCAGCAGCCCCCGAGGGGGTACAGGGGAGGCCGAGCAGTACTTC; CDR3: CASSPRGGTGEAEQYF
J: TRBJ1-1; size: once; D: -; V: TRBV20-1; DNA: TGCAGTGCTAGTCCAGGGGTCGCTGAAGCTTTCTTT; CDR3: CSASPGVAEAFF
J: TRBJ1-3; size: -; D: -; V: TRBV30; DNA: TGTGCCTGGAGCGGAGGAGGATCTGGAAACACCATATATTTT; CDR3: CAWSGGGSGNTIYF
J: TRBJ2-7; size: -; D: -; V: TRBV6-2/TRBV6-3; DNA: TGTGCCAGCAGTGGTTATTCTGAAGGGTCCCCCTACGAGCAGTACTTC; CDR3: CASSGYSEGSPYEQYF